This TCR beta chain was obtained from a study of T cell responses to AZD1222 COVID-19 vaccine (dated by TCRdb to the early 2020s). The study in broad terms: A total of 233 trial participants underwent TCR sequencing, of whom 200 to 220 had received two doses of AZD1222 and 26 had received two doses of the MenACWY control vaccine. Trial participants were enrolled by age into 18-55, 56-69 and 70-plus year subgroups, with around 150, 28 and 57 TCR-sequenced participants respectively.

The CDR3 regions of human TCRbeta chains were subjected to immunosequencing. From the authors' description of their analysis: TCRs in the repertoires were matched against a reference library of SARS-CoV-2-specific TCRs that had been generated with the MIRA antigen-specificity platform. Breadth was defined as the fraction of unique TCRs that were SARS-CoV-2-associated. Depth was defined as the fraction of total T cells that were SARS-CoV-2-associated. Using the MIRA data, each spike-specific TCR was mapped to the spike region that the TCR reacts to and placed in a CD4 or CD8 class. Log10-transformed breadth and depth values were compared by one-way ANOVA with Sidak's multiple comparisons tests. TCRdb limited this immuneACCESS table to in-frame rearrangements with V and J called. A share of clones is missing; checked studies link under half to unresolved V genes, and the rest is unexplained. The D gene and trimming were derived from the DNA, and the V and J assignments and clone size from that table. The sample data list fewer than 200,000 clones, and approximately 89% of these were observed just once. The top ten clonotypes cover 1.7% of the sample.

Comment on this clone: Its recognized antigen is unknown. No clone much larger than this one lies a single base away; base qualities are absent.

At the junction V is shortened by 3 bases and J by 7 bases, with 19 bases in between. The CDR3 spans 14 residues, from the cysteine through the phenylalanine. Solely the CDR3 DNA is kept, with 42 bases framed from the first base. The germline V gene (reference sequence) specifies GTSNPN as CDR1 and SVGIG as CDR2. This sample's time point label indicates: about 28 days (+/-7) after the second vaccine dose. AZD1222 recipients with second doses at about 4 weeks or about 12 weeks were pooled, because spike-specific TCR depth and breadth did not differ between schedules. Samples from vaccinated people were obtained from the UK trials COV001 and COV002, which included a single-blind randomized controlled phase 2/3 trial of AZD1222 (ChAdOx1 nCoV-19) in healthy adults. For TCRbeta chain sequencing, PBMC samples were collected from trial participants at day 0 and at day 28 after the second dose. General conclusions and limits of the study: Conclusions about previously exposed vaccinees were limited because only six AZD1222 recipients were SARS-CoV-2 seropositive at baseline. Nearly half of unique spike-specific TCRs reportedly recognized epitopes outside regions mutated in the B.1.351 and B.1.1.7 variants. The 56-69-year group was small, and its depth increase did not reach significance, likely because of low power. Vaccine-associated CD4 TCRs spanned the whole spike protein, with dominant responses in regions 160-218 and 743-854. Participants were mostly white British and included more females than males, and it was suggested by the authors that clonal diversity may have been underestimated. No day 14 peak-response samples were available, so repertoires were characterized only after the peak T cell response. After two AZD1222 doses, both the breadth and the depth of spike-specific TCRs were significantly higher than at day 0 and than in MenACWY recipients.

The V and J genes are TRBV30 and TRBJ2-7; the D gene is possibly TRBD1, with 6 bases matching. Sequenced here: peripheral blood, sampled 28 days after the second AZD1222 dose. This TCR was recovered from an adult who received the AZD1222 COVID-19 vaccine. The CDR3: CAWSTGTILGEQYF. The nucleotides read TGTGCCTGGAGCACCGGGACAATCTTGGGGGAGCAGTACTTC.